Described below is a single TCR beta chain sequence and its context. The data stem from a study of T cell changes during pregnancy in multiple sclerosis. From germline, CDR1 is LNHDA and CDR2 SQIVND (reference sequence). CDR3 length: 18 residues. The ends lost 7 bases at V and 1 base at J; junction bases unmatched: 14. Libraries were prepared by immunoSEQ multiplex PCR; TCRdb keeps only in-frame clonotypes and omits some of them. Altogether 100,000 to 110,000 clones are present, approximately 90% being singletons, with the ten largest covering 1.9%. The material sequenced was peripheral blood, taken after pregnancy. The chain is built from TRBV19 and TRBJ1-5, with TRBD1 matching 9 bases. The clonotype originates from a female donor with multiple sclerosis, enrolled in a pregnancy study. DNA of the CDR3: TGTGCCAGTACGGCAGGGACAGGGCTAGCCGGGAGCAATCAGCCCCAGCATTTT. Residues: CASTAGTGLAGSNQPQHF.